This passage covers 14 T cell receptor beta chains from one sample sequenced in a study of metastatic and nonmetastatic thyroid tumors. TCRdb redid the clone calls on the PCR reads using MiXCR. The data contain 85,000 to 100,000 clones, roughly 13% of them singletons. All patients reached thyroid surgery having received no treatment beforehand. Sequencing used blood. Every receptor here comes from a female donor with papillary thyroid cancer or a benign thyroid nodule (not recorded which). Some clones in this sample may be carry-over from other donors' samples.

This clone appeared many times. This chain links TRBV6-6 with TRBJ2-7, with TRBD2 matching 9 bases. Germline V lookup: CDR1 MNHNY, CDR2 SVGAGI (reference sequence). The CDR3 extends over 16 amino acids. V gave up 3 bases and J gave up 4 bases; unmatched junction bases: 10. CDR3 amino acids: CASSYGVSGRLYEQYF. CDR3 in DNA: TGTGCCAGCAGTTATGGGGTAAGCGGGAGGCTTTACGAGCAGTACTTC.

This clone occurred many times. The gene calls are TRBV12-3 or TRBV12-4 and TRBJ2-3; TRBD2 agrees at 7 bases. This CDR3 is 16 amino acids long. Trimming at V came to 3 bases and at J to 3 bases, leaving 9 bases not matched to a gene. The CDR3 bases are TGTGCCAGCAGTTTGGGGGGACTAATGGGGACAGATACGCAGTATTTT. Translated: CASSLGGLMGTDTQYF.

This clone was seen many times. The chain carries TRBV28 and TRBJ2-3; D is possibly TRBD2 (5 bases). V was clipped by 5 bases and J by 6 bases, with 18 bases between them. Per germline, CDR1 MDHEN and CDR2 SYDVKM. The CDR3 sequence is 15 residues long. The CDR3 loop is CASSVNLGVGDTQYF. In nucleotides, the CDR3 is TGTGCCAGCAGTGTCAATCTGGGAGTAGGGGATACGCAGTATTTT.

Turning to this clone: A much bigger clone sits one base away, suggesting this may be a read error. The chain couples TRBV19 to TRBJ1-3; weak D call: TRBD1 (5 bases). CDR1 and CDR2 from the germline V gene are LNHDA and SQIVND (reference sequence). CDR3 length: 15 amino acids. This chain's CDR3 is CASSIGTGSGDTIYF. CDR3 nucleotides: TGTGCCAGTAGTATCGGAACAGGCTCTGGAGACACCATATATTTT.

About this clone: This may come from a read error, since a much larger clone is one base off. This chain uses TRBV9 with TRBJ2-1, with 9 bases identical to TRBD2. Germline-derived CDR1 and CDR2 are SGDLS and YYNGEE. V gave up 0 bases and J gave up 1 base; unmatched junction bases: 8. CDR3 size: 18 residues. The CDR3 region is CASSVEAGGSASYNEQFF. CDR3 coding DNA: TGTGCCAGCAGCGTAGAAGCGGGAGGTAGTGCGTCCTACAATGAGCAGTTCTTC.

A word on this clone: A much larger clone lies one base from this, so it may be a read error. This sequence joins TRBV15 and TRBJ1-1; no firm D call. The V gene's germline CDR1 is LNHNV and CDR2 YYDKDF (reference sequence). The CDR3 sequence is 13 residues long. V lost 3 bases and J 8 bases, leaving 13 bases between the germline ends. CDR3: CATSSEGRAEAFF. Here the CDR3 DNA reads TGTGCCACCAGCAGTGAAGGGCGCGCCGAAGCTTTCTTT.

This clone was picked up many times. The V gene is TRBV15, the J gene TRBJ2-1; 11 bases align to TRBD2. There are 21 residues in the CDR3. In germline, CDR1 is LNHNV, CDR2 YYDKDF (reference sequence). J lost 0 bases, V lost 0 bases, and 13 bases had no gene match. Written as DNA, the CDR3 is TGTGCCACCAGCAGAGATAGCGTAGCGGGAGGGGCGAGGAGCTCCTACAATGAGCAGTTCTTC. Translated: CATSRDSVAGGARSSYNEQFF. Full variable domain (remainder filled in from reference TRBV15 and TRBJ2-1): DAMVIQNPRYQVTQFGKPVTLSCSQTLNHNVMYWYQQKSSQAPKLLFHYYDKDFNNEADTPDNFQSRRPNTSFCFLDIRSPGLGDTAMYLCATSRDSVAGGARSSYNEQFFGPGTRLTVL.

This clone was found many times. The gene calls are TRBV28 and TRBJ1-5; weak D call: TRBD1 (5 bases). The CDR3 extends over 16 amino acids. With 6 bases removed from V and 3 bases from J, the gap between germline ends came to 18 bases. Germline V gene lookup returns CDR1 MDHEN and CDR2 SYDVKM. The CDR3 loop reads CASSRHQGATNQPQHF. The CDR3 region has the DNA TGTGCCAGCAGCCGCCACCAGGGTGCCACCAATCAGCCCCAGCATTTT.

CDR3 in amino acids: CASSQDYHGGLFF. In nucleotides, the CDR3 is TGCGCCAGCAGCCAAGATTACCACGGGGGGTTGTTTTTT. The chain has TRBV4-3 and TRBJ2-2; 7 positions match TRBD2. The germline V gene encodes CDR1 LGHNA and CDR2 YSLEER. V lost 0 bases to trimming and J lost 15 bases; unmatched junction nucleotides: 7. This CDR3 comprises 13 residues.

Many counts were recorded for this clone. V and J are TRBV6-1 and TRBJ2-2; D is unresolved. V lost 1 base and J lost 5, with 8 bases in between. The CDR3 consists of 14 residues. The germline gives CDR1 MNHNS, CDR2 SASEGT. CDR3 coding DNA: TGTGCCAGCAGTGAAGGCGGTACAACCGGGGAGCTGTTTTTT. Its translation: CASSEGGTTGELFF.

Worth noting for this clone: One end of the junction does not line up with germline, which may come from a read error. The chain couples TRBV6-1 to TRBJ2-7; possible D gene TRBD2, 6 bases. This CDR3 spans 13 amino acids. Germline CDR1 and CDR2: MNHNS and SASEGT. DNA of the CDR3: TGTGCCATCAGCCCCGGGAGCTCCTACGAGCAGTGCTTC. Protein: CAISPGSSYEQCF.

The chain combines TRBV11-2 with TRBJ2-7; D gene ambiguous. Trimming pared 5 bases from V and 2 bases from J, leaving 13 bases between. This CDR3 spans 14 amino acids. Germline CDR1 SGHAT, CDR2 FQNNGV. The CDR3 reads CASSPTEGAYEQYF. The DNA for the CDR3 is TGTGCCAGCAGCCCAACAGAAGGTGCCTACGAGCAGTACTTC.

A few counts support this clone. The chain couples TRBV6-1 to TRBJ1-4; the D gene is possibly TRBD1 (6 bases). Trimming shortened V by 2 bases and J by 5 bases, and 12 bases separated the two germline ends. The CDR3 spans 15 residues. Germline V CDR1 and CDR2: MNHNS, SASEGT. The CDR3 is CASSERGPPNEKLFF. CDR3 nucleotides: TGTGCCAGCAGTGAACGGGGGCCTCCCAATGAAAAACTGTTTTTT.

This clone was counted many times. This sequence joins TRBV20-1 and TRBJ1-2; D remains ambiguous. The germline V gene has CDR1 DFQATT and CDR2 SNEGSKA (reference sequence). V gave up 2 bases and J gave up 3 bases, with 13 bases separating them. This CDR3 is 14 amino acids long. The CDR3: CSARRGGFDYGYTF. DNA of the CDR3: TGCAGTGCTAGACGTGGTGGGTTTGACTATGGCTACACCTTC.